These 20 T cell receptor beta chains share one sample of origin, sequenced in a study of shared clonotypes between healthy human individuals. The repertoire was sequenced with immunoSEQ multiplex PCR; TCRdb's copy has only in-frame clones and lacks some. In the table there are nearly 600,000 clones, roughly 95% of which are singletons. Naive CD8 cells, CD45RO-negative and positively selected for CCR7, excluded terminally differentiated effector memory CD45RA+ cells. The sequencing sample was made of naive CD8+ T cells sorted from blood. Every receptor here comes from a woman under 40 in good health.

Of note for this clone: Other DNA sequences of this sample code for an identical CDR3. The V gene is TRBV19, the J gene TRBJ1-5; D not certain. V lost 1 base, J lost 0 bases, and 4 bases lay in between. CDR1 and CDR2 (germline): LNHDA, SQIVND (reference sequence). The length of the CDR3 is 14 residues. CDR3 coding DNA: TGTGCCAGTAGTATAGGGGATAGCAATCAGCCCCAGCATTTT. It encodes CASSIGDSNQPQHF.

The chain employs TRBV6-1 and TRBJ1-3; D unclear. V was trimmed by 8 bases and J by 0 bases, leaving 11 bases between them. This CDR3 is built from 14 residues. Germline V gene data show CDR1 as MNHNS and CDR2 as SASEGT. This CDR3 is CASAPGNSGNTIYF. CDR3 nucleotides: TGTGCCAGCGCCCCTGGGAACTCTGGAAACACCATATATTTT.

This chain's CDR3 is CASCSGANVLTF. The CDR3 DNA reads as TGTGCCAGCTGTTCTGGGGCCAACGTCCTGACTTTC. The chain is built from TRBV6-5 and TRBJ2-6, with D unresolved. Trimming took off 8 bases at V and 1 base at J, with 3 bases between the two ends. CDR1 and CDR2 from the germline V gene are MNHEY and SVGAGI. CDR3 length: 12 residues.

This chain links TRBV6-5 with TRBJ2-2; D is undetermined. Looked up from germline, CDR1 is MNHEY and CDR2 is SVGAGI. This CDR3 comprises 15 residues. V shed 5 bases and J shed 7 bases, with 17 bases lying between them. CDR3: CASSPDEAGVGELFF. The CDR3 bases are TGTGCCAGCAGTCCGGACGAAGCTGGGGTCGGGGAGCTGTTTTTT.

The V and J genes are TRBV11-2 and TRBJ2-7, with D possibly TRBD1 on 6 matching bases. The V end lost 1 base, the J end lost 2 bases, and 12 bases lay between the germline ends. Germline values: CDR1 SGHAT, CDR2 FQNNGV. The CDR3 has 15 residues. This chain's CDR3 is CASSLGSGDTYEQYF. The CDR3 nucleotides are TGTGCCAGCAGCTTAGGGTCAGGGGACACCTACGAGCAGTACTTC.

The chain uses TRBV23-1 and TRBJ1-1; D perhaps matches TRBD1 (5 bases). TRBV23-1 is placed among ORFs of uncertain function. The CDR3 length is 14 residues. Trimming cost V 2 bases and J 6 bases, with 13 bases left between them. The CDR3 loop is CASSQIDRCPEAFF. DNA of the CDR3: TGCGCCAGCAGTCAAATTGACAGATGTCCTGAAGCTTTCTTT.

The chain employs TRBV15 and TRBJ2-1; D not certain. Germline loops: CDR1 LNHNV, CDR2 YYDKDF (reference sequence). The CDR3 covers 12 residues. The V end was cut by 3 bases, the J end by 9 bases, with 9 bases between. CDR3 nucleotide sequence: TGTGCCACCAGCAGCTTGAATCGTGAGCAGTTCTTC. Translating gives CATSSLNREQFF.

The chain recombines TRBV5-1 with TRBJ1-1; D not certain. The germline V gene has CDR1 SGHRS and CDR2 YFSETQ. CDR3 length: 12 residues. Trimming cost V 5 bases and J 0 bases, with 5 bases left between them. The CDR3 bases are TGCGCCAGCAGGGCTATGAACACTGAAGCTTTCTTT. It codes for CASRAMNTEAFF.

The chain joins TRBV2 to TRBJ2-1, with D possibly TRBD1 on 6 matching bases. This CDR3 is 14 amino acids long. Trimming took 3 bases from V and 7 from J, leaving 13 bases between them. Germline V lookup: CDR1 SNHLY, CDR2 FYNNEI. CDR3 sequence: CASSEKVGANEQFF. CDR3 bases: TGTGCCAGCAGTGAGAAAGTGGGGGCGAATGAGCAGTTCTTC.

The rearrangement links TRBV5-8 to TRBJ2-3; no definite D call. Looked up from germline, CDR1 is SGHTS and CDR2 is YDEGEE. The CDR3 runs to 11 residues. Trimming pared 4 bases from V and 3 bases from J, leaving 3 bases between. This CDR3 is CASSPTDTQYF. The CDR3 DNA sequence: TGTGCCAGCAGCCCTACAGATACGCAGTATTTT.

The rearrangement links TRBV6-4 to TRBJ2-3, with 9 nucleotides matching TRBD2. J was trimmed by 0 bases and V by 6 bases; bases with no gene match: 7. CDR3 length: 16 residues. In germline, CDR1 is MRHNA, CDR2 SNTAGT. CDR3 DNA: TGTGCCAGCAGCCATACTAGCGGGTCTAGCACAGATACGCAGTATTTT. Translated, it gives CASSHTSGSSTDTQYF.

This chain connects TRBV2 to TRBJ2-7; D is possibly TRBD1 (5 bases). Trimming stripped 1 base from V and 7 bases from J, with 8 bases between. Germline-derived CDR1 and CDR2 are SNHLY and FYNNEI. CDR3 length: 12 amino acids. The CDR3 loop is CASSEGGLEQYF. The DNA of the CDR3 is TGTGCCAGCAGTGAAGGGGGCCTAGAGCAGTACTTC.

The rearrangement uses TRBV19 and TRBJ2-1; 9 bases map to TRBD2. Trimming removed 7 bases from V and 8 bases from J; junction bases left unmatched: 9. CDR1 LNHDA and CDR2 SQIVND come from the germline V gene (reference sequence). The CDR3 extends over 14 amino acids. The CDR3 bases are TGTGCCAGTAACACCGGGACTAGCTTGCATGAGCAGTTCTTC. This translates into CASNTGTSLHEQFF.

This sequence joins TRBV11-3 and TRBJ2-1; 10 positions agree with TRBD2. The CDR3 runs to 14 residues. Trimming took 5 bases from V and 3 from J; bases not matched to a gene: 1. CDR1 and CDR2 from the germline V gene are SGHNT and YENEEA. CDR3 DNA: TGTGCCAGCAGCATAGCGGGGGGCTACAATGAGCAGTTCTTC. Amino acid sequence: CASSIAGGYNEQFF.

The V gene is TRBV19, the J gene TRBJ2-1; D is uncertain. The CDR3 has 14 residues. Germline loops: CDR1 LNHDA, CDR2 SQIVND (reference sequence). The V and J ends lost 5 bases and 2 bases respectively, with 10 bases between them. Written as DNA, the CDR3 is TGTGCCAGTAGTCCGTGGGCCGCCTACAATGAGCAGTTCTTC. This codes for CASSPWAAYNEQFF.

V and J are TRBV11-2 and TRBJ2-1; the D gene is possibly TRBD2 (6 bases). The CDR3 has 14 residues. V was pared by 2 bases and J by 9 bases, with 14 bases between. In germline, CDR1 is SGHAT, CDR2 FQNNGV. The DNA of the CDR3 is TGTGCCAGCAGCTTAACGGGCGGGATAGGTGAGCAGTTCTTC. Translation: CASSLTGGIGEQFF.

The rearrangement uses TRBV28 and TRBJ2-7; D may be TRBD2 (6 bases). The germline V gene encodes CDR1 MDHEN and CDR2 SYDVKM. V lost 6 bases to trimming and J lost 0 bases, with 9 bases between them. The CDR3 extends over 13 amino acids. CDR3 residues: CASSWTISYEQYF. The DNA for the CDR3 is TGTGCCAGCAGCTGGACTATCTCCTACGAGCAGTACTTC.

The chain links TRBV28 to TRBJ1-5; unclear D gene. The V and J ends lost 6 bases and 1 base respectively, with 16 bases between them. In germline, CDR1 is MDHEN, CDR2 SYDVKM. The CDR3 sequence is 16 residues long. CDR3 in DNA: TGTGCCAGCAGCCCAACACCGGGGTGGAGCAATCAGCCCCAGCATTTT. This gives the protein CASSPTPGWSNQPQHF.

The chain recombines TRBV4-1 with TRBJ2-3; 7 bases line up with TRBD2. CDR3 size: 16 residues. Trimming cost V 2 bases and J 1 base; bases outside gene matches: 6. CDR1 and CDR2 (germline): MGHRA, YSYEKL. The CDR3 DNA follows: TGCGCCAGCAGCCAACTACCGGCGGGGGGCACAGATACGCAGTATTTT. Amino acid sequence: CASSQLPAGGTDTQYF.

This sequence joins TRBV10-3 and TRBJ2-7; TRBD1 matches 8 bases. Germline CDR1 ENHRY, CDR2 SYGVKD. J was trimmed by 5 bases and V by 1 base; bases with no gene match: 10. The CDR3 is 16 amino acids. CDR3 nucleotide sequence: TGTGCCATCAGTGAGTTGGGATCGGACAGGGTACACGAGCAGTACTTC. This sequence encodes CAISELGSDRVHEQYF.